The next 8 T cell receptor beta chains were all read from a single sample in a study of regulatory and conventional T cells in RAG deficiency. Sequenced by immunoSEQ multiplex PCR; TCRdb stores in-frame clones only, minus some. The sample consists of about 32,000 clones, 70% to 90% of them appearing once. These data were also filed under a second study, of regulatory T cells. That work adds: Amplification used 52 TRBV primers and 13 TRBJ primers.

Material for sequencing was CD8+ T cells sorted from blood. The source of these receptors is a human donor in good health.

The rearrangement links TRBV7-2 to TRBJ1-2; 10 nucleotides align to TRBD1. From germline, CDR1 is SGHTA and CDR2 FQGNSA. V was pared by 1 base and J by 4 bases, with 6 bases of the junction left unmatched. This CDR3 comprises 16 residues. Written as DNA, the CDR3 is TGTGCCAGCAGCTTAGGTGGGACAGGGGCCAGCTATGGCTACACCTTC. Protein product: CASSLGGTGASYGYTF.

The chain combines TRBV25-1 with TRBJ1-2; perhaps TRBD1 as D (5 bases). Germline-derived CDR1 and CDR2 are MGHDK and SYGVNS. The V and J ends lost 2 bases and 0 bases respectively, with 16 bases between them. The CDR3 runs to 17 residues. CDR3 DNA sequence: TGTGCCAGCAGTGAAATTGGGGGGGTCGGATCTAACTATGGCTACACCTTC. Protein: CASSEIGGVGSNYGYTF.

The chain is built from TRBV6-5 and TRBJ1-3; 7 bases match TRBD1. Germline CDR1 and CDR2: MNHEY and SVGAGI. J was trimmed by 7 bases and V by 5 bases; bases with no gene match: 8. This CDR3 spans 14 amino acids. CDR3 bases: TGTGCCAGCAGTCCTGGACAGGTGTTCAACACCATATATTTT. The encoded protein is CASSPGQVFNTIYF.

The table lists this clone with a count of one. At one boundary the junction diverges from the germline segment, which might be a read error. The chain combines TRBV4-1 with TRBJ2-5, with 8 bases fitting TRBD2. The germline V gene encodes CDR1 MGHRA and CDR2 YSYEKL. The CDR3 runs to 16 residues. CDR3 DNA: TGCGCCAGCAGCCAAGAGGCGGGGGGAATCCAAGAGACCCGGTACTTC. Translated: CASSQEAGGIQETRYF.

The chain uses TRBV28 and TRBJ2-7, with 10 bases identical to TRBD1. V dropped 6 bases and J dropped 3; count of bases not matched to a gene: 8. The CDR3 contains 15 residues. Germline-derived CDR1 and CDR2 are MDHEN and SYDVKM. CDR3 DNA: TGTGCCAGCAGCTCATACCGGGACAGGGGCTACGAGCAGTACTTC. Encoded protein: CASSSYRDRGYEQYF.

CDR3 in amino acids: CASSLDPGTSIYEQYF. CDR3 in DNA: TGTGCCAGCAGCTTAGATCCCGGGACTAGCATTTACGAGCAGTACTTC. The gene calls are TRBV11-2 and TRBJ2-7, with 9 bases aligning to TRBD2. J lost 4 bases, V lost 0 bases, and 7 bases had no gene match. Per the germline V gene, CDR1 is SGHAT and CDR2 is FQNNGV. The CDR3 runs to 16 residues.

The CDR3 loop is CASSRDYRGKGEQYF. CDR3 bases: TGTGCCAGCTCTCGCGATTACAGGGGGAAAGGCGAGCAGTACTTC. The chain uses TRBV18 and TRBJ2-7, with 8 positions matching TRBD1. The CDR3 runs 15 residues. The germline gives CDR1 KGHSH, CDR2 LQKENI. V dropped 6 bases and J dropped 6; count of bases not matched to a gene: 13.

J is TRBJ1-2 and V is TRBV19, with TRBD1 as a possible D gene (5 bases). The V gene's germline CDR1 is LNHDA and CDR2 SQIVND (reference sequence). V gave up 6 bases and J gave up 7 bases, with 21 bases separating them. The CDR3 runs 15 residues. The CDR3 region is CASSPRDLSFSGYTF. The DNA of the CDR3 is TGTGCCAGTAGCCCCCGGGACTTATCCTTCTCTGGCTACACCTTC. The full variable domain, rest sourced from reference TRBV19 and TRBJ1-2, is DGGITQSPKYLFRKEGQNVTLSCEQNLNHDAMYWYRQDPGQGLRLIYYSQIVNDFQKGDIAEGYSVSREKKESFPLTVTSAQKNPTAFYLCASSPRDLSFSGYTFGSGTRLTVV.